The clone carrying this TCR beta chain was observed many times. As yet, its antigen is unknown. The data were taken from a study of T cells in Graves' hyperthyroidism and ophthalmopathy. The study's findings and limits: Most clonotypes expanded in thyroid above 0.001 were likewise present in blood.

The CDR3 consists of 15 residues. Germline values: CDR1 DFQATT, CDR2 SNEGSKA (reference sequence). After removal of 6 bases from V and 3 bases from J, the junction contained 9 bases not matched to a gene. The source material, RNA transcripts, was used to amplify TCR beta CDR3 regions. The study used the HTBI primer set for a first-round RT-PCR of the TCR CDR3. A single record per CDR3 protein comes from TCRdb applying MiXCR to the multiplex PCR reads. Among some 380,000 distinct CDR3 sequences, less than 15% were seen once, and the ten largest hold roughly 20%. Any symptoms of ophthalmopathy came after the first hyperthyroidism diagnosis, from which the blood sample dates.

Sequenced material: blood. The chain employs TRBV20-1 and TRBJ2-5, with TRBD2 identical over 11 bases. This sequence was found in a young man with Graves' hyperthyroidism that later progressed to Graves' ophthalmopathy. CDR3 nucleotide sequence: TGCAGTGCACCCGGGGTGACTAGCGGGGAAGAGACCCAGTACTTC. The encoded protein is CSAPGVTSGEETQYF.